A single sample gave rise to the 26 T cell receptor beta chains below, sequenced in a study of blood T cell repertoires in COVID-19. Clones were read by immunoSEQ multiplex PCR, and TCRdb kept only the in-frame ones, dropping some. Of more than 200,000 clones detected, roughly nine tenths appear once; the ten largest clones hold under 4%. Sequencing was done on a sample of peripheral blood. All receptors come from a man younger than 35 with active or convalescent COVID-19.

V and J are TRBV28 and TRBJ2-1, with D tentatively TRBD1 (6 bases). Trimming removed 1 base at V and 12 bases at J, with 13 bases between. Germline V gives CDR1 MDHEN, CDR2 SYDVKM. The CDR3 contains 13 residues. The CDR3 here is CASSLYRDMGQFF. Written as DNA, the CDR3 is TGTGCCAGCAGTTTATATCGGGACATGGGGCAGTTCTTC.

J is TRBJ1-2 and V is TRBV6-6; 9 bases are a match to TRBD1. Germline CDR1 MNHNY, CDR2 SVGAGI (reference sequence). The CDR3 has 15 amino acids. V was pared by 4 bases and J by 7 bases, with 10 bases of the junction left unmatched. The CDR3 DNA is TGTGCCAGCAGTTCCTCCGGGACAGGGAGTCCTGGCTACACCTTC. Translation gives CASSSSGTGSPGYTF.

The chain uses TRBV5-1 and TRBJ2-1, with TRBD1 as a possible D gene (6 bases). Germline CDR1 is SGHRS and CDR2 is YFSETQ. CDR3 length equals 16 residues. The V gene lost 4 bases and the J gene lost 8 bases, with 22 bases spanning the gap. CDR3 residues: CASSPRAWGQGHEQFF. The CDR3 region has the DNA TGCGCCAGCAGCCCGAGGGCATGGGGCCAGGGGCATGAGCAGTTCTTC.

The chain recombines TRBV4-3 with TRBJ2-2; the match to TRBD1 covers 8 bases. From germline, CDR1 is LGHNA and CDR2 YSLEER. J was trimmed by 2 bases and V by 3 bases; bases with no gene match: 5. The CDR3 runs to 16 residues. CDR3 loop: CASSHRTGTNTGELFF. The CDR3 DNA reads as TGCGCCAGCAGCCACCGGACAGGGACTAACACCGGGGAGCTGTTTTTT.

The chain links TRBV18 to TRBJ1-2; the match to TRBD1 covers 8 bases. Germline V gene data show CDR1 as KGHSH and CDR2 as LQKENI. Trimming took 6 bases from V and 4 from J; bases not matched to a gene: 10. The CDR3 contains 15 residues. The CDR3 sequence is CASSQGAQGSYGYTF. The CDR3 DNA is TGTGCCAGCTCTCAGGGGGCGCAAGGAAGCTATGGCTACACCTTC.

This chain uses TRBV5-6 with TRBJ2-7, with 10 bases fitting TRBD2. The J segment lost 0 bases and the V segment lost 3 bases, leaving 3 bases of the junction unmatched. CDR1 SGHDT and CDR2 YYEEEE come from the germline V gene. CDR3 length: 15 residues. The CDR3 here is CASSSWTSGSYEQYF. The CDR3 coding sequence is TGTGCCAGCAGCTCATGGACTAGCGGCTCCTACGAGCAGTACTTC. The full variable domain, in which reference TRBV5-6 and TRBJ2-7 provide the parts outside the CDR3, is DAGVTQSPTHLIKTRGQQVTLRCSPKSGHDTVSWYQQALGQGPQFIFQYYEEEERQRGNFPDRFSGHQFPNYSSELNVNALLLGDSALYLCASSSWTSGSYEQYFGPGTRLTVT.

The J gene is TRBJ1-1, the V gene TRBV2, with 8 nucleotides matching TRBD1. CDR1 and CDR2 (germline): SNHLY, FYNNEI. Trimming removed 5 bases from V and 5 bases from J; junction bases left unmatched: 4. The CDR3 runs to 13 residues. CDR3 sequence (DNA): TGTGCCAGCAGTCGAGACAGGGGTACTGAAGCTTTCTTT. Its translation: CASSRDRGTEAFF.

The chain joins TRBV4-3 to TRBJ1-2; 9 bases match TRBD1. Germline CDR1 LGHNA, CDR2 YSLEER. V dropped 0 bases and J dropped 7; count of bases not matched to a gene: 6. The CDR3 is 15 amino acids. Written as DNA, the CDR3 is TGCGCCAGCAGCCAAGACAACAGGGGGCTAAGTGGCTACACCTTC. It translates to CASSQDNRGLSGYTF.

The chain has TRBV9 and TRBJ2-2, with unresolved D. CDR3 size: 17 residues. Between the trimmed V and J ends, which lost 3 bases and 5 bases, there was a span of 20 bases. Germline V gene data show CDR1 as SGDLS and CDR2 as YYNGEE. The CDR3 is CASSARGSLVVTGELFF. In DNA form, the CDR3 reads TGTGCCAGCAGCGCCAGAGGTAGCCTAGTCGTAACCGGGGAGCTGTTTTTT.

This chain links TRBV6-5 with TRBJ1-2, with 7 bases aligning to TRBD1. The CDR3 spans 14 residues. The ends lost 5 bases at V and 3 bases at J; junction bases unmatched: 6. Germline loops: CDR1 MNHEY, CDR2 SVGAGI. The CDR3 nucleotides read TGTGCCAGCAGTCACCGGGACAGTGACTATGGCTACACCTTC. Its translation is CASSHRDSDYGYTF.

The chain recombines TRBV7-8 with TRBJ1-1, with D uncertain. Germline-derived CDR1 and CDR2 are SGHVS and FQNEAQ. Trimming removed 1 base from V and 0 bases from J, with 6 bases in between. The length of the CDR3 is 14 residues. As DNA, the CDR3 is TGTGCCAGCAGCTTAGGACTCGTGAACACTGAAGCTTTCTTT. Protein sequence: CASSLGLVNTEAFF.

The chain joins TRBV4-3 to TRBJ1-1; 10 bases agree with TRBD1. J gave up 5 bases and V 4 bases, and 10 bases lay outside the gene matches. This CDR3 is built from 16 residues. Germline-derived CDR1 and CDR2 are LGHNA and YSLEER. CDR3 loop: CASSRAVGTGATEAFF. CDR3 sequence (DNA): TGCGCCAGCAGCCGGGCGGTCGGGACAGGGGCAACTGAAGCTTTCTTT.

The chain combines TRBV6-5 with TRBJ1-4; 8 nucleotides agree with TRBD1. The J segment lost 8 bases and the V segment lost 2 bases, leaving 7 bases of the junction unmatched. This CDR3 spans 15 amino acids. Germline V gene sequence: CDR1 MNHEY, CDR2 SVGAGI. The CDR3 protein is CASSYAGGRREKLFF. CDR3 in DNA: TGTGCCAGCAGTTACGCAGGGGGCAGGAGGGAAAAACTGTTTTTT.

CDR3 coding DNA: TGCGCCAGCAGCTCCCCCGGCCAACTAGCCCGGCCAGATACGCAGTATTTT. Translated, it gives CASSSPGQLARPDTQYF. This chain joins TRBV5-1 and TRBJ2-3, with a weak D call TRBD2 (6 bases). V lost 3 bases and J lost 4, with 21 bases in between. There are 17 residues in the CDR3. CDR1 and CDR2 from the germline V gene are SGHRS and YFSETQ.

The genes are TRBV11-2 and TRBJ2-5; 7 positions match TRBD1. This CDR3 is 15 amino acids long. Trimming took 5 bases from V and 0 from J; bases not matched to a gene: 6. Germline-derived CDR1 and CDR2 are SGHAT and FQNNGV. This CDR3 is CASSLGQTNQETQYF. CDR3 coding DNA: TGTGCCAGCAGCCTGGGACAGACCAACCAAGAGACCCAGTACTTC.

The CDR3 nucleotides read TGTGCCAGCAGTGTACCGGGACTAGCGGGAGCCAATGAGCAGTTCTTC. Protein sequence: CASSVPGLAGANEQFF. The V gene is TRBV28, the J gene TRBJ2-1, with 14 bases fitting TRBD2. The CDR3 loop spans 16 amino acids. Germline V gene sequence: CDR1 MDHEN, CDR2 SYDVKM. V was clipped by 5 bases and J by 6 bases; unmatched bases: 6.

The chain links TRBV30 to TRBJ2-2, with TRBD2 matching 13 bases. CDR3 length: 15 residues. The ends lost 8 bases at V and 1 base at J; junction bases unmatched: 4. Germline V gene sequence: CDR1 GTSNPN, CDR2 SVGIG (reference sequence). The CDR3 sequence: CARTSGGGNTGELFF. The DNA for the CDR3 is TGTGCCCGCACTAGCGGGGGGGGGAACACCGGGGAGCTGTTTTTT.

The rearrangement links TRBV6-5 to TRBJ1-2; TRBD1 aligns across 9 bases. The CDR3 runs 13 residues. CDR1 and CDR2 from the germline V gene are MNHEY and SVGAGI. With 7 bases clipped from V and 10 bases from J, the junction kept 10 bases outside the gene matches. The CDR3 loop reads CASNPRDRDDYTF. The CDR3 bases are TGTGCCAGCAACCCCAGGGACAGGGACGACTACACCTTC.

The CDR3, as DNA: TGTGCCAGCAGTTTGGGCCAGGGTCATAATTCACCCCTCCACTTT. Translation: CASSLGQGHNSPLHF. This chain uses TRBV27 with TRBJ1-6; D possibly corresponds to TRBD1 (5 bases). This CDR3 has 15 residues. Germline-derived CDR1 and CDR2 are MNHEY and SMNVEV (reference sequence). V was trimmed by 3 bases and J by 5 bases, leaving 11 bases between them.

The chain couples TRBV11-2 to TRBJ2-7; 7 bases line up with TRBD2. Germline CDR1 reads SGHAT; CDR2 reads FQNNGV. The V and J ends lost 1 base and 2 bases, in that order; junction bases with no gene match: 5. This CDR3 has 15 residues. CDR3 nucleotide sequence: TGTGCCAGCAGCTTAGCGGCTAGCGGAACCTACGAGCAGTACTTC. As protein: CASSLAASGTYEQYF.

The CDR3: CASSLAGQPASTF. The CDR3, as DNA: TGCGCCAGCAGCTTGGCGGGACAACCCGCTAGCACCTTC. The chain uses TRBV5-1 and TRBJ1-2; a possible D gene is TRBD1 (6 bases). The CDR3 runs to 13 residues. CDR1 and CDR2 from the germline V gene are SGHRS and YFSETQ. The V gene lost 0 bases and the J gene lost 13 bases, with 16 bases spanning the gap.

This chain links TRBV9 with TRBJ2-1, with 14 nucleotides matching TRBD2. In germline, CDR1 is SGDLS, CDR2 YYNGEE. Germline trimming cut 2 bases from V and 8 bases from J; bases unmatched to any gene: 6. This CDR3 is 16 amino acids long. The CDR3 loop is CASSVHGTSGSDEQFF. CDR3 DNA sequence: TGTGCCAGCAGCGTCCATGGGACTAGCGGGAGTGATGAGCAGTTCTTC.

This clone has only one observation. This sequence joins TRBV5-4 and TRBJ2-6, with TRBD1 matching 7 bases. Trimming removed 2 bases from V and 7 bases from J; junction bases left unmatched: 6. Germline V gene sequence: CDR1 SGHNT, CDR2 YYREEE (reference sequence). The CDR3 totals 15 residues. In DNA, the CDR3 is TGTGCCAGCAGCTTCGAGGGGGCCAGAGCCAACGTCCTGACTTTC. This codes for CASSFEGARANVLTF.

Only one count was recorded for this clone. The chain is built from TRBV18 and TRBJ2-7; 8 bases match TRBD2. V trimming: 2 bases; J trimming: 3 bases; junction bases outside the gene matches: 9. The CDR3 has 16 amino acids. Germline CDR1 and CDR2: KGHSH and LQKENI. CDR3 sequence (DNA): TGTGCCAGCTCACCAAGGGGCCCCAGCGGGAGCTACGAGCAGTACTTC. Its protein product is CASSPRGPSGSYEQYF.

The CDR3 is CASSLVSGYEQYF. The CDR3, as DNA: TGTGCCAGCAGTTTAGTCTCGGGCTACGAGCAGTACTTC. The chain is built from TRBV27 and TRBJ2-7, with no clear D. This CDR3 is built from 13 residues. The V end was cut by 2 bases, the J end by 3 bases, with 8 bases between. The germline CDR1 and CDR2 sequences are MNHEY and SMNVEV (reference sequence).

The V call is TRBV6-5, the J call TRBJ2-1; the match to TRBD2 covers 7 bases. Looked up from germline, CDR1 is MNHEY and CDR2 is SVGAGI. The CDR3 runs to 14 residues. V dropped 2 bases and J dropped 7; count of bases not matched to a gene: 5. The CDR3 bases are TGTGCCAGCAGTTACGGGGGGAGGGCGAATGAGCAGTTCTTC. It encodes CASSYGGRANEQFF.